This T cell receptor beta chain was observed in a study of blood T cell repertoires in COVID-19. Study details: The United States, Italy and Spain provided the acute and convalescent COVID-19 samples. PBMCs, B-cell-depleted T cells, or T cells were the source of the cDNA or gDNA that made up the material.

Trimming at V came to 4 bases and at J to 1 base, leaving 5 bases not matched to a gene. This CDR3 is built from 15 residues. The germline V gene encodes CDR1 SGDLS and CDR2 YYNGEE. Repertoires were generated with immunoSEQ multiplex PCR, while TCRdb's copy carries only in-frame clones and drops some. The repertoire consists of under 300,000 clones, with 75% to 85% occurring once and the leading ten covering around 5.5%. The sequenced material came from peripheral blood. The gene calls are TRBV9 and TRBJ2-3; TRBD2 matches at 8 bases. The TCR sequence derives from a human donor in a cohort sampled during active COVID-19. CDR3 sequence (DNA): TGTGCCAGCAGCCGCGGACTAGCCGGCACAGATACGCAGTATTTT. Protein: CASSRGLAGTDTQYF.